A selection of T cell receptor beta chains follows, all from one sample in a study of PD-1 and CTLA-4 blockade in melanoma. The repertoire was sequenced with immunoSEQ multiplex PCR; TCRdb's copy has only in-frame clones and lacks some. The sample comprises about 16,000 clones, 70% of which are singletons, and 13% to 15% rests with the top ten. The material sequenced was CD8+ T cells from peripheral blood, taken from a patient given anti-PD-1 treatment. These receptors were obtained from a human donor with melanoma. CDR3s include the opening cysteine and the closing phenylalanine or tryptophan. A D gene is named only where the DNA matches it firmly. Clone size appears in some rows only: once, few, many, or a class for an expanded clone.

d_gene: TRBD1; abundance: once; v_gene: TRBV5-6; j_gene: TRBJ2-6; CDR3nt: TGTGCCAGCAGCCTAGGGGGCCCCACATACTCTGGGTCCAACGTCCTGACTTTC; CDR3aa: CASSLGGPTYSGSNVLTF
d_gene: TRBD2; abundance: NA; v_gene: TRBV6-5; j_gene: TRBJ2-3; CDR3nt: TGTGCCAGCAGTTTGCTAGCGGAGAACACAGATACGCAGTATTTT; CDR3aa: CASSLLAENTDTQYF
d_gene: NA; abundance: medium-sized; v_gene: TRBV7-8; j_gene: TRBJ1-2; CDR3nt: TGTGCCAGCAGCTTACGCCGGGGAGGCGATGGCTACACCTTC; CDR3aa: CASSLRRGGDGYTF
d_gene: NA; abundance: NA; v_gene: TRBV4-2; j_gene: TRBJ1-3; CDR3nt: TGTGCCAGCAGCCAAGACGGAGACTACTCTGGAAACACCATATATTTT; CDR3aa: CASSQDGDYSGNTIYF
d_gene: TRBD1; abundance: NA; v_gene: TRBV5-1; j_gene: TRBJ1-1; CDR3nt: TGCGCCAGCAGCCTACAGGGGAGGAACACTGAAGCTTTCTTT; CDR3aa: CASSLQGRNTEAFF
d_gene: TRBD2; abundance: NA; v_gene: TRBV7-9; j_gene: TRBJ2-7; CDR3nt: TGTGCCAGCAGCCCTACCGGACTAGCGACCTTCTACGAGCAGTACTTC; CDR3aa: CASSPTGLATFYEQYF
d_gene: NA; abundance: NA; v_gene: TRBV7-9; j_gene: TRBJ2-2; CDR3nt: TGTGCCAGCAAGGCAGGCATGGGCACCGGGGAGCTGTTTTTT; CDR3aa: CASKAGMGTGELFF
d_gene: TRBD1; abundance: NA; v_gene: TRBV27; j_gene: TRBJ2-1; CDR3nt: TGTGCCAGCAGTTTCGGGCAGGGGGCGCCCGGCAATGAGCAGTTCTTC; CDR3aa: CASSFGQGAPGNEQFF
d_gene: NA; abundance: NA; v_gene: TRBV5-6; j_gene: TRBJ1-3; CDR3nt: TGTGCCAGCAGCTTGGGCCCGGGGTTTGGAAACACCATATATTTT; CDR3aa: CASSLGPGFGNTIYF
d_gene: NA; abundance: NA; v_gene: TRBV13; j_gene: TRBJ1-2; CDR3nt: TGTGCCAGCAGCTCGGTCGATGGCTACACCTTC; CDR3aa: CASSSVDGYTF
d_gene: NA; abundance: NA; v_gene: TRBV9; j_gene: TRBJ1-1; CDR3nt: TGTGCCAGCAGCGTAGAAGGGCGGTACGACACTGAAGCTTTCTTT; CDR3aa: CASSVEGRYDTEAFF
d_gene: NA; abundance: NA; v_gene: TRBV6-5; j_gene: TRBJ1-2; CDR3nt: TGTGCCAGCAGTTACCTGGGACCTAGTGATAATGGCTACACCTTC; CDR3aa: CASSYLGPSDNGYTF
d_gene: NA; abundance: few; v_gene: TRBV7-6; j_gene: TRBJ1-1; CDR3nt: TGTGCCAGCAGCTTATTAGGGGAAACTGAAGCTTTCTTT; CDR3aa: CASSLLGETEAFF
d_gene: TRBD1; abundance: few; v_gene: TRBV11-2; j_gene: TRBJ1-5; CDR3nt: TGTGCCAGCAGCTTAGATGGGAGGGGGCTAGGCAATCAGCCCCAGCATTTT; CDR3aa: CASSLDGRGLGNQPQHF
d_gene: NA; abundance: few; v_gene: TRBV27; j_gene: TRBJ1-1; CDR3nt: TGTGCCAGCAGTCCCGTTCCCGGGGGGACTGAAGCTTTCTTT; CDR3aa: CASSPVPGGTEAFF
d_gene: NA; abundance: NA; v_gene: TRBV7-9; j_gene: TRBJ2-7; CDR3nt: TGTGCCAGCAGCGTGGGGAGTACATACTACGAGCAGTACTTC; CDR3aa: CASSVGSTYYEQYF
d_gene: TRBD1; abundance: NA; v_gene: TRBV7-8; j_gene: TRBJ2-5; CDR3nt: TGTGCCAGCAGCCCGCCCGGGACAGGATACTCAGAGACCCAGTACTTC; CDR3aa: CASSPPGTGYSETQYF
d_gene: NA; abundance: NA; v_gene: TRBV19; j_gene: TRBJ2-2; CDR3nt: TGTGCCAGTAGTGCCTTTGGGGGAGCGAACACCGGGGAGCTGTTTTTT; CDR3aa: CASSAFGGANTGELFF
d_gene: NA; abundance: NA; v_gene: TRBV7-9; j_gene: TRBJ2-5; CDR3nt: TGTGCCAGCAGCTCAGGGTACCAAGAGACCCAGTACTTC; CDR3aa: CASSSGYQETQYF
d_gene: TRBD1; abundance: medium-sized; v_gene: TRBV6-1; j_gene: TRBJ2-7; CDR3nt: TGTGCCAGCAGTGAAGTGAGTGCAGGGGGATACTACGAGCAGTACTTC; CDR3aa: CASSEVSAGGYYEQYF
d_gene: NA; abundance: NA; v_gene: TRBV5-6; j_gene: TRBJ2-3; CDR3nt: TGTGCCAGCAGATACGGTGAGACCCCCGTCCGCACAGATACGCAGTATTTT; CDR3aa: CASRYGETPVRTDTQYF
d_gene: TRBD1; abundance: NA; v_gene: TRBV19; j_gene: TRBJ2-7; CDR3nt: TGTGCCAGTAGTACCGGGACAGGGAACTACGAGCAGTACTTC; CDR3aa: CASSTGTGNYEQYF
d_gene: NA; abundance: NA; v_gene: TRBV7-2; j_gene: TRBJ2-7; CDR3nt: TGTGCCAGCAGCCAGAAGGCCGGGGAGCAGTACTTC; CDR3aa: CASSQKAGEQYF
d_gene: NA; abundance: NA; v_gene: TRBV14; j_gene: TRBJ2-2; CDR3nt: TGTGCCAGCAGCCCGCAGGTTAACACCGGGGAGCTGTTTTTT; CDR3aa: CASSPQVNTGELFF
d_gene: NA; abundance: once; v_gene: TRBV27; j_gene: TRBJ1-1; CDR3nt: TGTGCCAGCAGTTTAGGGGGCCGGACTGAAGCTTTCTTT; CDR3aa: CASSLGGRTEAFF
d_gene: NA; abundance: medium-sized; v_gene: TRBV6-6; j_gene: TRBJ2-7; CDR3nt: TGTGCCAGCAGTTACTCACCCTCGTACGAGCAGTACTTC; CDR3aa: CASSYSPSYEQYF
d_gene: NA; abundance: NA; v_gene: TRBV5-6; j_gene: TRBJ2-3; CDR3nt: TGTGCCAGCAGTCGTTGGGGCGGGGAGAGTGGTACAGATACGCAGTATTTT; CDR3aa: CASSRWGGESGTDTQYF
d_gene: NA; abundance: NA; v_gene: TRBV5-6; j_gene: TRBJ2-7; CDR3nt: TGTGCCAGCAGCTCCGGCCTCGGCGAGCAGTACTTC; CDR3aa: CASSSGLGEQYF
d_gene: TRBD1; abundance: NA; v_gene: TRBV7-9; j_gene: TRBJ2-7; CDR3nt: TGTGCCAGCAGCCCCCGGGACAGATACTACGAGCAGTACTTC; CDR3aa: CASSPRDRYYEQYF
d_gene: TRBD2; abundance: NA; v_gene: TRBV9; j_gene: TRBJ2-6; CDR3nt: TGTGCCAGCAGCGTAGACGGGGGGTCTGGGGCCAACGTCCTGACTTTC; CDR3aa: CASSVDGGSGANVLTF
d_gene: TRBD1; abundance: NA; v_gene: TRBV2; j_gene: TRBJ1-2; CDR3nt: TGTGCCAGCAGTGAGACGGGACAGGGTATAGAAGATGGCTACACCTTC; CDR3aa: CASSETGQGIEDGYTF
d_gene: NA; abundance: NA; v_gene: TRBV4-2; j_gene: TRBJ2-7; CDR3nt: TGTGCCAGCAGCCAAGATGCGGGGCCGGGGACCACCTACGAGCAGTACTTC; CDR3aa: CASSQDAGPGTTYEQYF
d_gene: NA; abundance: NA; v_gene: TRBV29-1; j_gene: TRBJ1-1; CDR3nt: TGCAGCGGTATAGGAGGGGACACTGAAGCTTTCTTT; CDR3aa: CSGIGGDTEAFF
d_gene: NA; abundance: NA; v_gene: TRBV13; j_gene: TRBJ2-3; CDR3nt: TGTGCCAGCAGCTCGTACGCCACAGGGTTCGGCGCAGATACGCAGTATTTT; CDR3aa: CASSSYATGFGADTQYF
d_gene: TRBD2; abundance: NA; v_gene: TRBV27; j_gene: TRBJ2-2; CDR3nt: TGTGCCAGCACGGAGCGGGGAAGCACCGGGGAGCTGTTTTTT; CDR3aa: CASTERGSTGELFF
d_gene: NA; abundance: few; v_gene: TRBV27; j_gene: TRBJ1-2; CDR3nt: TGTGCCAGCAGTTCGATTGGACACACAGGACCCTATGGCTACACCTTC; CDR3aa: CASSSIGHTGPYGYTF
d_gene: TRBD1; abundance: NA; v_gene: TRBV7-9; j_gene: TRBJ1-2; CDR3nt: TGTGCCAGCAGCGAGGGACAGTTTGGGTATGGCTACACCTTC; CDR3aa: CASSEGQFGYGYTF
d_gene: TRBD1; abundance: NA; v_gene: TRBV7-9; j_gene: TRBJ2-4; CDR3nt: TGTGCCAGCAGCTGGGACAGGGGGTGGAACATTCAGTACTTC; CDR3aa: CASSWDRGWNIQYF
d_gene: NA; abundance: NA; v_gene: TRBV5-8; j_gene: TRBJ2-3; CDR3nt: TGTGCCAGCAGCTGGGGGGACGGTAGCACAGATACGCAGTATTTT; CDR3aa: CASSWGDGSTDTQYF
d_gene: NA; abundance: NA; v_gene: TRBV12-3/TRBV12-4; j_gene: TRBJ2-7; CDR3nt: TGTGCCAGCAGTTTAGGCCGGGTGGACGAGCAGTACTTC; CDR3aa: CASSLGRVDEQYF
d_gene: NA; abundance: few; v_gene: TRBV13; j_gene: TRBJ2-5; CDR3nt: TGTGCCAGCAGCTTTCGTGTCGGACAATACCAAGAGACCCAGTACTTC; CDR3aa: CASSFRVGQYQETQYF
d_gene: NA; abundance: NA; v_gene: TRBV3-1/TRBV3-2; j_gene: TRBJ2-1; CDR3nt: TGTGCCAGCAGCCACCCGGGGCTCCCCTACAATGAGCAGTTCTTC; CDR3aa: CASSHPGLPYNEQFF